The 23 T cell receptor beta chains below all came from one sample that was sequenced in a study of T cell repertoires in cytomegalovirus infection. TCRdb redid the calling of the reads with MiXCR, one entry per CDR3 protein. The table has roughly 720,000 distinct CDR3 sequences, less than 40% seen once. Sequenced material: PBMCs. These receptors all come from a human donor in good health (CMV status not recorded). Some clones in this sample may be carry-over from other donors' samples.

The chain is built from TRBV28 and TRBJ2-7; 7 bases are a match to TRBD1. Unmatched junction bases numbered 9, after V lost 4 bases and J lost 9 bases. The germline V gene encodes CDR1 MDHEN and CDR2 SYDVKM. The CDR3 covers 13 residues. The CDR3 reads CASSSSGTATQYF. CDR3 coding DNA: TGTGCCAGCAGTTCCTCCGGGACAGCTACGCAGTACTTC.

The V gene is TRBV7-2, the J gene TRBJ1-5; no reliable D call. V was clipped by 1 base and J by 1 base, with 5 bases between them. The CDR3 spans 14 residues. Per germline, CDR1 SGHTA and CDR2 FQGNSA. The CDR3 loop reads CASSLVASNQPQHF. The CDR3 nucleotides read TGTGCCAGCAGCTTAGTAGCGAGCAATCAGCCCCAGCATTTT.

This clonotype occurred a few times. The rearrangement links TRBV15 to TRBJ2-5, with D possibly matching TRBD1 (5 bases). The CDR3 has 14 residues. Deletions cut 5 bases from V and 4 bases from J, with 14 bases between. Germline CDR1 reads LNHNV; CDR2 reads YYDKDF (reference sequence). CDR3 sequence (DNA): TGTGCCACCAGCGACAGAAGTAGGGGAGAGACCCAGTACTTC. It encodes CATSDRSRGETQYF.

The genes are TRBV11-3 and TRBJ2-2, with D possibly TRBD2 on 5 matching bases. Germline values: CDR1 SGHNT, CDR2 YENEEA. The CDR3 runs 16 residues. The V gene lost 1 base and the J gene lost 2 bases, with 11 bases spanning the gap. For the CDR3, the DNA is TGTGCCAGCAGCTTAGGGTTCGGGATTAACACCGGGGAGCTGTTTTTT. Its protein is CASSLGFGINTGELFF.

This chain connects TRBV29-1 to TRBJ2-1; 15 bases match TRBD2. CDR3 length: 14 amino acids. Germline V gives CDR1 SQVTM, CDR2 ANQGSEA. Germline trimming cut 6 bases from V and 8 bases from J; bases unmatched to any gene: 5. CDR3 sequence: CSVSGLAGGHEQFF. CDR3 in DNA: TGCAGCGTCTCCGGACTAGCGGGAGGGCATGAGCAGTTCTTC.

The chain is built from TRBV7-2 and TRBJ1-5; D is ambiguous. Germline-derived CDR1 and CDR2 are SGHTA and FQGNSA. Trimming cost V 8 bases and J 9 bases, with 17 bases left between them. This CDR3 spans 13 amino acids. CDR3 in amino acids: CASGLSGTMPQHF. The CDR3 nucleotides read TGTGCCAGCGGTCTGTCGGGCACTATGCCCCAGCATTTT.

The chain recombines TRBV15 with TRBJ2-5; TRBD2 matches at 10 bases. Germline V gene lookup returns CDR1 LNHNV and CDR2 YYDKDF (reference sequence). With V trimmed by 6 bases and J by 3 bases, 10 bases remained unmatched. The length of the CDR3 is 16 residues. The chain's CDR3 is CATSSGDSGRKETQYF. The DNA of the CDR3 is TGTGCCACCAGTTCGGGGGATAGCGGGAGGAAAGAGACCCAGTACTTC.

This chain joins TRBV27 and TRBJ2-1, with unresolved D. CDR1 is MNHEY, CDR2 SMNVEV, per germline (reference sequence). Trimming took 6 bases from V and 1 from J, leaving 16 bases between them. The CDR3 is made up of 16 amino acids. This chain's CDR3 is CASSRPGSRSYNEQFF. The CDR3 DNA reads TGTGCCAGCAGCCGTCCGGGCTCTAGATCCTACAATGAGCAGTTCTTC.

This clonotype was found a few times. The rearrangement uses TRBV24-1 and TRBJ2-1; possibly TRBD2 for D (6 bases). Trimming removed 3 bases at V and 9 bases at J, with 14 bases between. Germline V gene sequence: CDR1 KGHDR, CDR2 SFDVKD. CDR3 length equals 14 residues. CDR3 bases: TGTGCCACCAGTGATCGCCGTGCGGGGCTTGAGCAGTTCTTC. Protein sequence: CATSDRRAGLEQFF.

This rearrangement joins TRBV14 to TRBJ1-5; D is undetermined. The V end was cut by 2 bases, the J end by 4 bases, with 6 bases between. Germline V gene lookup returns CDR1 SGHDN and CDR2 FVKESK. The CDR3 is 13 amino acids. CDR3 nucleotide sequence: TGTGCCAGCAGCCAATATCGGAATCAGCCCCAGCATTTT. This encodes CASSQYRNQPQHF.

CDR3 amino acids: CAGQGGGDTEAFF. The CDR3 DNA reads TGTGCCGGGCAGGGGGGTGGGGACACTGAAGCTTTCTTT. The rearrangement links TRBV7-9 to TRBJ1-1, with 7 bases that match TRBD1. The ends lost 11 bases at V and 3 bases at J; junction bases unmatched: 9. The germline gives CDR1 SEHNR, CDR2 FQNEAQ (reference sequence). This CDR3 is built from 13 residues. Supplemented by reference TRBV7-9 and TRBJ1-1, the full variable domain reads DTGVSQNPRHKITKRGQNVTFRCDPISEHNRLYWYRQTLGQGPEFLTYFQNEAQLEKSRLLSDRFSAERPKGSFSTLEIQRTEQGDSAMYLCAGQGGGDTEAFFGQGTRLTVV.

The chain combines TRBV11-2 with TRBJ2-7; TRBD2 agrees at 13 bases. The CDR3 totals 18 residues. J gave up 4 bases and V 1 base, and 10 bases lay outside the gene matches. The V gene's germline CDR1 is SGHAT and CDR2 FQNNGV. The DNA of the CDR3 is TGTGCCAGCAGCTTAGCCCCGACTAGCGGGAGGCCACCTTACGAGCAGTACTTC. Translating it yields CASSLAPTSGRPPYEQYF.

The sample holds many counts of this clonotype. The chain employs TRBV20-1 and TRBJ2-5; the D is unclear. Germline V gives CDR1 DFQATT, CDR2 SNEGSKA (reference sequence). This CDR3 is 13 amino acids long. Trimming took 5 bases from V and 0 from J, leaving 10 bases between them. The CDR3 spells CSAPTENQETQYF. In DNA form, the CDR3 reads TGCAGTGCTCCCACAGAGAACCAAGAGACCCAGTACTTC.

This CDR3 reads CASSSDFGYTEAFF. The CDR3 nucleotides are TGTGCCAGCAGTTCGGACTTCGGGTACACTGAAGCTTTCTTT. This chain links TRBV7-9 with TRBJ1-1; D is undetermined. The CDR3 consists of 14 residues. CDR1 is SEHNR and CDR2 is FQNEAQ in the germline V gene (reference sequence). With 6 bases removed from V and 3 bases from J, the gap between germline ends came to 14 bases.

The sample holds many counts of this clonotype. DNA for the CDR3: TGTGCCAGCAGCTATAGCGGGGGCTCCTACAATGAGCAGTTCTTC. This sequence encodes CASSYSGGSYNEQFF. The chain links TRBV7-2 to TRBJ2-1; TRBD2 matches at 9 bases. This CDR3 has 15 residues. Per the germline V gene, CDR1 is SGHTA and CDR2 is FQGNSA. With 4 bases clipped from V and 0 bases from J, the junction kept 1 base outside the gene matches.

The chain joins TRBV28 to TRBJ1-1; the D is unclear. CDR3 length: 14 amino acids. Germline V gene lookup returns CDR1 MDHEN and CDR2 SYDVKM. The V gene lost 1 base and the J gene lost 6 bases, with 12 bases spanning the gap. Here the CDR3 DNA reads TGTGCCAGCAGTTTATCCCCTTTACGATCTGAAGCTTTCTTT. This sequence encodes CASSLSPLRSEAFF. Combining the CDR3 with reference TRBV28 and TRBJ1-1 gives the whole variable domain DVKVTQSSRYLVKRTGEKVFLECVQDMDHENMFWYRQDPGLGLRLIYFSYDVKMKEKGDIPEGYSVSREKKERFSLILESASTNQTSMYLCASSLSPLRSEAFFGQGTRLTVV.

V gene TRBV6-2 or TRBV6-3 combines with J gene TRBJ2-1; 7 bases align to TRBD2. Per germline, CDR1 MNHEY and CDR2 SVGEGT. The CDR3 is made up of 12 amino acids. The V and J ends lost 5 bases and 9 bases, in that order; junction bases with no gene match: 4. The CDR3 sequence: CASSPGGIEQFF. In DNA, the CDR3 is TGTGCCAGCAGTCCGGGGGGTATTGAGCAGTTCTTC.

The DNA for the CDR3 is TGTGCCAGCAGCTCGCCGGGACAGACTTATGAAAAACTGTTTTTT. Translated, it gives CASSSPGQTYEKLFF. This chain links TRBV7-9 with TRBJ1-4, with 7 bases that match TRBD1. V lost 4 bases, J lost 6 bases, and 8 bases stayed unmatched. This CDR3 contains 15 residues. The germline V gene has CDR1 SEHNR and CDR2 FQNEAQ (reference sequence).

This rearrangement joins TRBV24-1 to TRBJ2-1; D unclear. Germline V gives CDR1 KGHDR, CDR2 SFDVKD. This CDR3 region has 11 residues. Trimming pared 6 bases from V and 5 bases from J, leaving 4 bases between. CDR3 loop: CATSTHNEQFF. CDR3 nucleotides: TGTGCCACCAGTACCCACAATGAGCAGTTCTTC.

This clonotype came up many times. The V call is TRBV7-2, the J call TRBJ1-4, with a weak D call TRBD1 (6 bases). V shed 5 bases and J shed 3 bases, with 16 bases lying between them. Germline lookup yields CDR1 SGHTA and CDR2 FQGNSA. There are 16 residues in the CDR3. The DNA of the CDR3 is TGTGCCAGCAGCCGGGGACACGGGTTGGCTAATGAAAAACTGTTTTTT. Translated: CASSRGHGLANEKLFF.

This clonotype appeared a single time. The CDR3 loop reads CASSFKRGAESYNEQFF. The CDR3 DNA reads as TGTGCCAGCAGCTTTAAACGGGGGGCGGAATCCTACAATGAGCAGTTCTTC. The rearrangement links TRBV7-2 to TRBJ2-1; maybe TRBD2 (7 bases). CDR1 and CDR2 (germline): SGHTA, FQGNSA. V lost 3 bases to trimming and J lost 1 base, with 16 bases between them. The CDR3 loop spans 17 amino acids.

The sample holds many counts of this clonotype. The genes are TRBV10-3 and TRBJ2-3; 11 bases align to TRBD2. The J segment lost 0 bases and the V segment lost 7 bases, leaving 12 bases of the junction unmatched. This CDR3 contains 18 residues. CDR1 ENHRY and CDR2 SYGVKD come from the germline V gene. For the CDR3, the DNA is TGTGCCATCAATGGGCTAGCGGGGGGCGGAACCAGCACAGATACGCAGTATTTT. Its translation: CAINGLAGGGTSTDTQYF.

The chain uses TRBV11-1 and TRBJ2-3; D is perhaps TRBD2 (5 bases). Germline-derived CDR1 and CDR2 are SGHAT and FQDESV (reference sequence). The ends were cut back, 1 base at V and 1 base at J, with 21 bases in the middle. The CDR3 sequence is 19 residues long. The CDR3: CASSLGGGGPRLGTDTQYF. CDR3 in DNA: TGTGCCAGCAGCTTAGGCGGAGGCGGGCCCCGCCTCGGCACAGATACGCAGTATTTT.